This TCR beta chain is drawn from a study of T cells after yellow fever vaccination. General study results and limits: The secondary response was weaker, and its peak arrived faster, on day 5 versus 15. Clones that expanded after primary vaccination mostly reappeared after the booster (just under 98% CD4, roughly 90% CD8).

In making TCR cDNA, 5'RACE template switching added a universal primer site and UMIs to it. TCRdb redid the calling of the 5' RACE reads with MiXCR, one entry per CDR3 protein. The data show about 50,000 distinct CDR3 sequences, about 7.9% seen once. This clonotype was seen repeatedly, ten times or more. The antigen remains undetermined. CDR3 size: 13 residues. The germline gives CDR1 MGHRA, CDR2 YSYEKL. V was cut by 4 bases and J by 0 bases, with 6 bases left in between. Material: CD8+ T cells sorted from PBMCs, obtained roughly 15 days after the first yellow fever vaccination. The chain carries TRBV4-1 and TRBJ1-1; D uncertain. This sequence was found in a man aged 18-30 years who received the YFV17D yellow fever vaccine. CDR3 sequence (DNA): TGCGCCAGCAGCCTACGGATGAACACTGAAGCTTTCTTT. Translation: CASSLRMNTEAFF.